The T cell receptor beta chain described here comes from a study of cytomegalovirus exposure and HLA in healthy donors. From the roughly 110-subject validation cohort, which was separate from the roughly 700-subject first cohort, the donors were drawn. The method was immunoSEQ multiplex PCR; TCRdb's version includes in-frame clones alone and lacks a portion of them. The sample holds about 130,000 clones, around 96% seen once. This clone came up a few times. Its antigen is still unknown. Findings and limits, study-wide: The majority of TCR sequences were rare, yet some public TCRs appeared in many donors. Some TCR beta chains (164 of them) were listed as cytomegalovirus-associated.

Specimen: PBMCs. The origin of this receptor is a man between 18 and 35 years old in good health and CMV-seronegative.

The DNA of the CDR3 is TGTGCCAGCAGCGCATTGGACAGGGGAATGAATGAGCAGTTCTTC. Translating it yields CASSALDRGMNEQFF. This chain links TRBV9 with TRBJ2-1; 9 nucleotides line up with TRBD1. The CDR3 sequence is 15 residues long. Per germline, CDR1 SGDLS and CDR2 YYNGEE. Unmatched junction bases numbered 8, after V lost 3 bases and J lost 7 bases.